This T cell receptor (beta chain) was documented in a study of blood T cell repertoires in COVID-19. Across the study: Acute and convalescent COVID-19 specimens originated in the United States, Italy and Spain.

Data came from immunoSEQ multiplex PCR; TCRdb stores just in-frame clones and leaves some out. The table shows 95,000 or so clones, with about 90% occurring only once. In germline, CDR1 is SGHTA, CDR2 FQGTGA. Between the trimmed V and J ends, which lost 5 bases and 1 base, there was a span of 9 bases. The CDR3 is made up of 14 amino acids. This TCR was recovered from a human donor in a cohort sampled during active COVID-19. V is TRBV7-3 and J is TRBJ2-1; maybe TRBD1 (6 bases). What was sequenced was peripheral blood. CDR3 DNA sequence: TGTGCCAGCAGCCCTCAGGGGTCCTACAATGAGCAGTTCTTC. Translated: CASSPQGSYNEQFF.